The rows below give T cell receptor beta chains drawn from one sample of a study of technical replicates of blood from a few donors. Libraries were prepared by immunoSEQ multiplex PCR; TCRdb keeps only in-frame clonotypes and omits some of them. The data hold 75,000 to 95,000 clones, with roughly 93% observed a single time. Sequenced material: T cells isolated from PBMCs. These receptors were collected from a human donor in good health. Each CDR3 is given with its conserved first and last residue. The D gene is left open where the match is weak. A row's size may be missing; if present it is once, few, many or a size class.

abundance	v_gene	d_gene	j_gene	CDR3aa	CDR3nt
once	TRBV30	TRBD2	TRBJ2-1	CAWRSLAGALNEQFF	TGTGCCTGGAGAAGCCTAGCGGGAGCCCTCAATGAGCAGTTCTTC
-	TRBV10-3	TRBD1	TRBJ2-1	CAISLTGTGEMEQFF	TGTGCCATCAGTTTAACCGGGACAGGGGAAATGGAACAGTTCTTC
-	TRBV19	TRBD1	TRBJ1-1	CASSIEQGITEAFF	TGTGCCAGTAGTATAGAACAGGGGATCACTGAAGCTTTCTTT
-	TRBV4-3	-	TRBJ2-1	CASSQDPVNEQFF	TGCGCCAGCAGCCAAGATCCAGTCAATGAGCAGTTCTTC
-	TRBV7-6	-	TRBJ2-3	CASSLLVARTDTQYF	TGTGCCAGCAGCTTACTAGTGGCTCGCACAGATACGCAGTATTTT
-	TRBV2	-	TRBJ2-1	CATRGETRGLRIYNEQFF	TGTGCCACACGAGGGGAAACCAGGGGCCTTAGAATCTACAATGAGCAGTTCTTC
many	TRBV5-6	-	TRBJ2-7	CASSLAGVHEQYF	TGTGCCAGCAGCTTGGCGGGAGTACACGAGCAGTACTTC
-	TRBV7-9	-	TRBJ2-5	CASSSSQETQYF	TGTGCCAGCAGTTCCTCTCAGGAGACCCAGTACTTC
once	TRBV2	-	TRBJ2-7	CASSVDTYEQYF	TGTGCCAGCAGTGTTGACACATACGAGCAGTACTTC
-	TRBV28	-	TRBJ1-5	CASSSGQGPLTLYSNQPQHF	TGTGCCAGCAGCTCCGGGCAGGGGCCGCTTACGCTCTATAGCAATCAGCCCCAGCATTTT
-	TRBV11-3	-	TRBJ2-7	CASSLDSHGEQYF	TGTGCCAGCAGCTTAGATTCTCACGGCGAGCAGTACTTC